Following are 5 T cell receptor beta chains from one sample sequenced in a study of response to subunit inactivated influenza vaccine. MiXCR, run by TCRdb on the RT-PCR reads, gives a single entry per CDR3 protein. The sample comprises hundreds of thousands of distinct CDR3 sequences, over 11% of which are singletons, and less than 7% rests with the top ten. The sample here was PBMCs from blood, taken 14 to 15 days before vaccination. These receptors all stem from a man aged 45-65 years who received an inactivated influenza vaccine.

This clonotype was found a few times. The chain links TRBV12-3 or TRBV12-4 to TRBJ2-1, with unresolved D. This CDR3 is 12 amino acids long. CDR3 sequence reads: CATGSSYNEQFF. As DNA, the CDR3 is TGTGCAACTGGGTCCTCTTACAATGAGCAGTTCTTC.

The rearrangement links TRBV28 to TRBJ2-1; 7 bases are a match to TRBD1. CDR3 size: 15 residues. Germline V lookup: CDR1 MDHEN, CDR2 SYDVKM. V lost 2 bases, J lost 1 base, and 2 bases stayed unmatched. CDR3 region: CASSLMDRSYNEQFF. In DNA form, the CDR3 reads TGTGCCAGCAGTTTAATGGACAGGTCCTACAATGAGCAGTTCTTC.

V usage is TRBV5-1 and J usage is TRBJ1-1, with D perhaps TRBD1 (6 bases). Germline V CDR1 and CDR2: SGHRS, YFSETQ. The V end lost 8 bases, the J end lost 0 bases, and 14 bases lay between the germline ends. The CDR3 length is 14 residues. The CDR3 protein is CASYADSLNTEAFF. The DNA for the CDR3 is TGCGCCAGTTACGCGGACAGTTTGAACACTGAAGCTTTCTTT.

The rearrangement uses TRBV7-6 and TRBJ1-1; D not resolved. CDR1 SGHVS and CDR2 FNYEAQ come from the germline V gene. Deletions cut 4 bases from V and 0 bases from J, with 6 bases between. The CDR3 contains 13 residues. The CDR3 bases are TGTGCCAGCAGCTCGACTTTGAACACTGAAGCTTTCTTT. This codes for CASSSTLNTEAFF.

The chain carries TRBV20-1 and TRBJ2-1, with TRBD2 matching 7 bases. From germline, CDR1 is DFQATT and CDR2 SNEGSKA (reference sequence). J gave up 0 bases and V 7 bases, and 0 bases lay outside the gene matches. The CDR3 contains 12 residues. The CDR3 bases are TGCAGTGGCGGGAGCTCCTACAATGAGCAGTTCTTC. The encoded protein is CSGGSSYNEQFF.